One sample yielded the 7 T cell receptor beta chains listed below, sequenced in a study of cytomegalovirus exposure and HLA in healthy donors. PCR primers comprised 60 Vbeta and 13 Jbeta primers. Assay used: immunoSEQ multiplex PCR; TCRdb lists only in-frame clones, some missing. The sample consists of about 270,000 clones, roughly two thirds of them appearing once. Sequenced material: PBMCs. Source of these receptors: a female donor in good health and CMV-seronegative.

Of note for this clone: One end of the junction does not line up with germline, which may come from a read error. Distinct nucleotide sequences in the sample also encode this CDR3. This chain links TRBV18 with TRBJ2-6; TRBD2 might be the D (5 bases). Germline-derived CDR1 and CDR2 are KGHSH and LQKENI. The CDR3 runs to 16 residues. The CDR3 DNA follows: TGTGCCAGCTCACCAGACGGGATCCCTGGAGCCAACGTCCTGACTTTC. It translates to CASSPDGIPGANVLTF.

This clone was seen more than once but under ten times. V is TRBV28 and J is TRBJ1-2; D uncertain. Trimming pared 4 bases from V and 4 bases from J, leaving 16 bases between. The germline CDR1 and CDR2 sequences are MDHEN and SYDVKM. CDR3 length: 15 amino acids. DNA for the CDR3: TGTGCCAGCAGTTCCCTAGATTCAATCTTCTATGGCTACACCTTC. Its protein product is CASSSLDSIFYGYTF.

This chain uses TRBV29-1 with TRBJ2-3; 10 positions match TRBD2. J gave up 2 bases and V 5 bases, and 1 base lay outside the gene matches. The germline CDR1 and CDR2 sequences are SQVTM and ANQGSEA. The CDR3 is 13 residues long. CDR3 protein: CSVSGRATDTQYF. The CDR3, as DNA: TGCAGCGTTAGCGGGAGGGCCACAGATACGCAGTATTTT.

The V call is TRBV15, the J call TRBJ1-1; 10 bases fit TRBD1. V lost 3 bases, J lost 3 bases, and 1 base stayed unmatched. Germline CDR1 is LNHNV and CDR2 is YYDKDF (reference sequence). The CDR3 loop spans 14 amino acids. CDR3 sequence reads: CATSRDRGDTEAFF. CDR3 nucleotide sequence: TGTGCCACCAGCAGGGACAGGGGGGACACTGAAGCTTTCTTT.

This chain uses TRBV11-3 with TRBJ2-7; D remains unclear. The germline V gene has CDR1 SGHNT and CDR2 YENEEA. Trimming shortened V by 3 bases and J by 3 bases, and 9 bases separated the two germline ends. This CDR3 contains 13 residues. Here the CDR3 reads CASSLGQIYEQYF. CDR3 coding DNA: TGTGCCAGCAGCTTGGGCCAGATCTACGAGCAGTACTTC.

V and J are TRBV28 and TRBJ1-1, with 7 bases matching TRBD1. With V trimmed by 1 base and J by 2 bases, 7 bases remained unmatched. Germline loops: CDR1 MDHEN, CDR2 SYDVKM. CDR3 length: 16 residues. The CDR3 bases are TGTGCCAGCAGTTTATCCAGGGGGAGCGGTAACACTGAAGCTTTCTTT. It specifies CASSLSRGSGNTEAFF. The full variable domain, with the rest looked up from reference TRBV28 and TRBJ1-1, is DVKVTQSSRYLVKRTGEKVFLECVQDMDHENMFWYRQDPGLGLRLIYFSYDVKMKEKGDIPEGYSVSREKKERFSLILESASTNQTSMYLCASSLSRGSGNTEAFFGQGTRLTVV.

This chain connects TRBV5-1 to TRBJ2-1, with 11 bases lining up with TRBD2. The V and J ends lost 0 bases and 7 bases, in that order; junction bases with no gene match: 3. The CDR3 totals 15 residues. The germline V gene encodes CDR1 SGHRS and CDR2 YFSETQ. CDR3 sequence reads: CASSLAASGRNEQFF. CDR3 nucleotides: TGCGCCAGCAGCTTGGCGGCTAGCGGGAGGAATGAGCAGTTCTTC. Full variable domain (missing parts from reference TRBV5-1 and TRBJ2-1): KAGVTQTPRYLIKTRGQQVTLSCSPISGHRSVSWYQQTPGQGLQFLFEYFSETQRNKGNFPGRFSGRQFSNSRSEMNVSTLELGDSALYLCASSLAASGRNEQFFGPGTRLTVL.